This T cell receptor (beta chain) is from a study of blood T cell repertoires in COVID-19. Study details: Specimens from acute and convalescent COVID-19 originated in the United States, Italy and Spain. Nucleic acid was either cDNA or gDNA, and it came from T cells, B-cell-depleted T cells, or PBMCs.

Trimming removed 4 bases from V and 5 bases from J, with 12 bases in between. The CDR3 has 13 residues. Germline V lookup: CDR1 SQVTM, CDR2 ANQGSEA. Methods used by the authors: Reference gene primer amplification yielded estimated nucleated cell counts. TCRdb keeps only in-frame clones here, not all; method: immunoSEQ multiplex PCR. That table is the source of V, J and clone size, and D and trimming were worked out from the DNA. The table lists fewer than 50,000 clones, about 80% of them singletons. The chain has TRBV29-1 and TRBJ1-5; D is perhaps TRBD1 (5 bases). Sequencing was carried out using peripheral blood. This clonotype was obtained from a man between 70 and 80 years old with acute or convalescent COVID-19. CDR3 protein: CSVVTGYDQPQHF. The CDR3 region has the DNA TGCAGCGTTGTAACAGGTTATGATCAGCCCCAGCATTTT.